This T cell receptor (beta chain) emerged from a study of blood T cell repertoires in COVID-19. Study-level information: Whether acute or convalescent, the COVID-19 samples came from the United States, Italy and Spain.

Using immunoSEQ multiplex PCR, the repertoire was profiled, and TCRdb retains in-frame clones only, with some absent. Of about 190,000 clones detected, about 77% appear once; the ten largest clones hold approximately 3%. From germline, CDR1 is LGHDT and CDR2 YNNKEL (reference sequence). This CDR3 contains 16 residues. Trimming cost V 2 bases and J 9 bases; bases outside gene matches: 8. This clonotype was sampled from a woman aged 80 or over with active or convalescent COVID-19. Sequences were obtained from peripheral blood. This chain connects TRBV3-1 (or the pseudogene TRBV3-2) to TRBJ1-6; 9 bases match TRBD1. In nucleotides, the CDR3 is TGTGCCAGCAGCCAATCCGTGGGACAGGGTTCTTCACCCCTCCACTTT. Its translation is CASSQSVGQGSSPLHF.